The clone carrying this T cell receptor beta chain was seen just once. Treatment here: 15 to 20 received Ad26.COV2.S at low or high dose, single or two shots; 5 received placebo; per-sample allocation not given. After the first vaccine or placebo injection, samples were drawn on day 63. The sample comes from a study of Ad26.COV2.S vaccination and SARS-CoV-2 variants. Overall study context: Once, or twice with 56 days between doses, Ad26.COV2.S was given intramuscularly.

TCRdb's copy holds only in-frame clones and misses some; the assay was immunoSEQ multiplex PCR. The sample has 350,000 to 400,000 clones, about nine tenths seen once; the top ten hold 3.5%. Trimming removed 6 bases from V and 8 bases from J, with 20 bases in between. CDR3 length: 15 residues. Germline values: CDR1 LNHDA, CDR2 SQIVND (reference sequence). V gene TRBV19 combines with J gene TRBJ2-1; TRBD1 might be the D (5 bases). The TCR originated in a person between 18 and 60 years old who received the Ad26.COV2.S COVID-19 vaccine or a placebo. The sequencing here drew on peripheral blood, taken in a trial of Ad26.COV2.S vaccine versus placebo. The CDR3 sequence: CASSLKWQGVDEQFF. DNA of the CDR3: TGTGCCAGTAGCCTTAAGTGGCAGGGCGTGGATGAGCAGTTCTTC.